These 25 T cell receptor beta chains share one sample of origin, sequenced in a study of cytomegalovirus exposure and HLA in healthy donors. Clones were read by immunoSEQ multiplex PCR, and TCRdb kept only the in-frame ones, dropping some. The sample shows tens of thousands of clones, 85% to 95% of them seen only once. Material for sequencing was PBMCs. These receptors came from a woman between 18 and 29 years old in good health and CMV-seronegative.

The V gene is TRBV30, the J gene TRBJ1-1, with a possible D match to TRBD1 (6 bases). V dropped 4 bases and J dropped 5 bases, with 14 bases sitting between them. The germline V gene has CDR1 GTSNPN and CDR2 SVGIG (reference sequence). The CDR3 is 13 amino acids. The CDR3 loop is CAWKLRQATEAFF. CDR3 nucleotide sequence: TGTGCCTGGAAGTTACGACAGGCGACTGAAGCTTTCTTT. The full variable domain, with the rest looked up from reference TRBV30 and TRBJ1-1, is SQTIHQWPATLVQPVGSPLSLECTVEGTSNPNLYWYRQAAGRGLQLLFYSVGIGQISSEVPQNLSASRPQDRQFILSSKKLLLSDSGFYLCAWKLRQATEAFFGQGTRLTVV.

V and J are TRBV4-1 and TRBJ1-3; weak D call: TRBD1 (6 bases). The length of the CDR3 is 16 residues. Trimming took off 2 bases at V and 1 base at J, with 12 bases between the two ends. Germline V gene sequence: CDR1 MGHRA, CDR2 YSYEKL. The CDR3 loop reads CASSQWGQASGNTIYF. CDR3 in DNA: TGCGCCAGCAGCCAATGGGGACAAGCATCTGGAAACACCATATATTTT.

This CDR3 reads CASSVRGTYEQYF. CDR3 sequence (DNA): TGTGCCAGCAGTGTAAGGGGGACGTACGAGCAGTACTTC. V and J are TRBV28 and TRBJ2-7, with D maybe TRBD1 (6 bases). The CDR3 spans 13 residues. Germline lookup yields CDR1 MDHEN and CDR2 SYDVKM. V gave up 5 bases and J gave up 4 bases, with 12 bases separating them.

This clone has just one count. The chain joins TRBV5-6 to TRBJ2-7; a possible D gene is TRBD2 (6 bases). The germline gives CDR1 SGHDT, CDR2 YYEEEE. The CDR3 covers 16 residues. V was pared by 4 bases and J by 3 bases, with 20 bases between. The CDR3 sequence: CASSLGLGLGRYEQYF. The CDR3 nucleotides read TGTGCCAGCAGCCTGGGGCTGGGACTCGGTCGCTACGAGCAGTACTTC.

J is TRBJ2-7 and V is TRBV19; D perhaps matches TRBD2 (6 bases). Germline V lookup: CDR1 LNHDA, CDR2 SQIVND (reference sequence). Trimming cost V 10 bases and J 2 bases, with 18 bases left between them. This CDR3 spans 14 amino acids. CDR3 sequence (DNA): TGTGCCACCGCCGACGGGGGAGAGACCTACGAGCAGTACTTC. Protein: CATADGGETYEQYF. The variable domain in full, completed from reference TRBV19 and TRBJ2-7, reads DGGITQSPKYLFRKEGQNVTLSCEQNLNHDAMYWYRQDPGQGLRLIYYSQIVNDFQKGDIAEGYSVSREKKESFPLTVTSAQKNPTAFYLCATADGGETYEQYFGPGTRLTVT.

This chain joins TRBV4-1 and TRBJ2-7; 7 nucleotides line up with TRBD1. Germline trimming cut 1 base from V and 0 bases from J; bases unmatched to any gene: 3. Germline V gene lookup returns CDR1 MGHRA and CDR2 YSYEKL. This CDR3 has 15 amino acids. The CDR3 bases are TGCGCCAGCAGCCAAGTGGGACAGAGCTCCTACGAGCAGTACTTC. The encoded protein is CASSQVGQSSYEQYF.

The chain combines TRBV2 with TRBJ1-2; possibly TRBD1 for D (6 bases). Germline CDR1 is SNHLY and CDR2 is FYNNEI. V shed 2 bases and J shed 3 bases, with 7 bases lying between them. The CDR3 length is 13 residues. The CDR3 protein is CASSEQGYYGYTF. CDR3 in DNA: TGTGCCAGCAGTGAACAGGGGTACTATGGCTACACCTTC.

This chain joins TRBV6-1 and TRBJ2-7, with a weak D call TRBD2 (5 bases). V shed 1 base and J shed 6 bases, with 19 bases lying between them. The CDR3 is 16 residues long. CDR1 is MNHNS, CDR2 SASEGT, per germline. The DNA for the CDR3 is TGTGCCAGCAGTGAAGTTATATATCGGGGTGTACCCGAGCAGTACTTC. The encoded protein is CASSEVIYRGVPEQYF.

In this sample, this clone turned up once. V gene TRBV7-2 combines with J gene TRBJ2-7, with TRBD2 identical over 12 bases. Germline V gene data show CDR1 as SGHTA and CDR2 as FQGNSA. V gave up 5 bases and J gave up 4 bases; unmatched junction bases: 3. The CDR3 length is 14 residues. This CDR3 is CASSRTSGKYEQYF. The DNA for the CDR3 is TGTGCCAGCAGCCGGACTAGCGGGAAGTACGAGCAGTACTTC.

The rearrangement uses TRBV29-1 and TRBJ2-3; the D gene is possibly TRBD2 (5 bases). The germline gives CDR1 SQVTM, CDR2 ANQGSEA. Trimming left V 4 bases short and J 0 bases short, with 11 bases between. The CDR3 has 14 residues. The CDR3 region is CSVVSGRSTDTQYF. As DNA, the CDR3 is TGCAGCGTTGTAAGTGGGAGAAGCACAGATACGCAGTATTTT.

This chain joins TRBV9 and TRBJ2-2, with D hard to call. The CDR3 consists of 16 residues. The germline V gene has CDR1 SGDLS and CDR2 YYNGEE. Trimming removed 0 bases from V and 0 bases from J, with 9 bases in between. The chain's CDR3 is CASSVDGRPNTGELFF. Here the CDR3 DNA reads TGTGCCAGCAGCGTAGATGGGCGACCGAACACCGGGGAGCTGTTTTTT. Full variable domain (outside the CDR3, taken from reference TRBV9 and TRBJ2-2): DSGVTQTPKHLITATGQRVTLRCSPRSGDLSVYWYQQSLDQGLQFLIQYYNGEERAKGNILERFSAQQFPDLHSELNLSSLELGDSALYFCASSVDGRPNTGELFFGEGSRLTVL.

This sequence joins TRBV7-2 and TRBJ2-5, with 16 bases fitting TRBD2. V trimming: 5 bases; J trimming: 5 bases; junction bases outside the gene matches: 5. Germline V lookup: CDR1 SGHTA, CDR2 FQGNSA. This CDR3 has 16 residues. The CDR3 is CASSRGLAGGDETQYF. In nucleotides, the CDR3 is TGTGCCAGCAGCCGGGGACTAGCGGGAGGGGATGAGACCCAGTACTTC.

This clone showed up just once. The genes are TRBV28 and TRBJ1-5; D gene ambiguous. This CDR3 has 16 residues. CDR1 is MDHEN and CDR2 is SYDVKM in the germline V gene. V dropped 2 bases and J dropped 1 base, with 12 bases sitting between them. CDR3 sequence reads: CASSLGGMKSNQPQHF. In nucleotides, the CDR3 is TGTGCCAGCAGTTTAGGAGGGATGAAGAGCAATCAGCCCCAGCATTTT.

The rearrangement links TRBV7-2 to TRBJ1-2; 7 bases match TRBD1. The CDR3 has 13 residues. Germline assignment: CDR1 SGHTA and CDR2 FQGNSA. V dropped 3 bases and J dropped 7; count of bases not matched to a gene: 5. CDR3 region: CASSLDRLGGYTF. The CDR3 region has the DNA TGTGCCAGCAGCTTGGACAGGTTGGGTGGCTACACCTTC.

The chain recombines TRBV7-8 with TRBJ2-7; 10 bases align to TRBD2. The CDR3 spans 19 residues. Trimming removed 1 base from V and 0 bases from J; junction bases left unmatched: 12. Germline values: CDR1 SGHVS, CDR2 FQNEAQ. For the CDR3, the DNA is TGTGCCAGCAGCTTAGTGGGACTAGCGTCCGAGGGGAGCTCCTACGAGCAGTACTTC. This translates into CASSLVGLASEGSSYEQYF.

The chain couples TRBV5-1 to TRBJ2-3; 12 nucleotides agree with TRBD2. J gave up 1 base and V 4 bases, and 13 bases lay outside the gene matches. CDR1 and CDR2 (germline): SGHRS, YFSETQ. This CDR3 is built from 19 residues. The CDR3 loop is CASSLLTSGGPPGTDTQYF. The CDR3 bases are TGCGCCAGCAGCCTTTTGACTAGCGGGGGACCCCCGGGCACAGATACGCAGTATTTT.

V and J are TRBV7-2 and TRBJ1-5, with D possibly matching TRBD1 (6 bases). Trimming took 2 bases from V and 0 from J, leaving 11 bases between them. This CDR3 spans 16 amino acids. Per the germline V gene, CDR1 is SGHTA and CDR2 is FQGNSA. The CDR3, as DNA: TGTGCCAGCAGCTTACATCAGGGGAATAGCAATCAGCCCCAGCATTTT. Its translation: CASSLHQGNSNQPQHF.

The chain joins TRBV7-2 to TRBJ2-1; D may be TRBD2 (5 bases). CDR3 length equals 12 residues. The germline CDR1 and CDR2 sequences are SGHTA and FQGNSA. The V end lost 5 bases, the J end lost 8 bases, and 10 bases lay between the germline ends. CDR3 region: CASSSDYDEQFF. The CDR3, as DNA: TGTGCCAGCAGCAGCGACTATGATGAGCAGTTCTTC.

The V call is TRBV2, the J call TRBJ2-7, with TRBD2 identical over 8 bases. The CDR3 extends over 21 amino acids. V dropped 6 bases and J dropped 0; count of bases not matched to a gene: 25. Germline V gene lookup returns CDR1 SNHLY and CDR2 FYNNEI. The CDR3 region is CASSVPRDPNSKRESSYEQYF. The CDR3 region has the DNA TGTGCCAGCAGCGTTCCTAGGGACCCCAACTCTAAGCGGGAGTCCTCCTACGAGCAGTACTTC.

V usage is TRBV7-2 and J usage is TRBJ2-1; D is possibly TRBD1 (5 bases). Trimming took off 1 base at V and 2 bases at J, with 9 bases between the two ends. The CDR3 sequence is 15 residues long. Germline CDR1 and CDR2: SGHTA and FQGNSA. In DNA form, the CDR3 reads TGTGCCAGCAGCTTAGGGCAGGGCCCCTACAATGAGCAGTTCTTC. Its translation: CASSLGQGPYNEQFF.

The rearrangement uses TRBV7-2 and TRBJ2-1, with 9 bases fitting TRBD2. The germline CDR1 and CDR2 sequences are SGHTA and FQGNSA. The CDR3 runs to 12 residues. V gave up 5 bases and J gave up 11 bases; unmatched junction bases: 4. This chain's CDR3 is CASSPGLAQQFF. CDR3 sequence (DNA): TGTGCCAGCAGCCCGGGACTAGCTCAGCAGTTCTTC.

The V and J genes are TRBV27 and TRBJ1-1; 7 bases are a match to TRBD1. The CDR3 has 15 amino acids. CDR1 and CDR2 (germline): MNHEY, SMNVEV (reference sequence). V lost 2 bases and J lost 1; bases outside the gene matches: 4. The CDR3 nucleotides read TGTGCCAGCAGTTTACGGGGACAGCGGAACACTGAAGCTTTCTTT. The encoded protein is CASSLRGQRNTEAFF.

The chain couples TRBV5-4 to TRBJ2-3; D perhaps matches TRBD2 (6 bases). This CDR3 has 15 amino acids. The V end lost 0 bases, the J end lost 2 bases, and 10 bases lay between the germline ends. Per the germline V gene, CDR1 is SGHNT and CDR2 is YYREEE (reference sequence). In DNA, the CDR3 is TGTGCCAGCAGCTTGGATCGCGGGGTCACAGATACGCAGTATTTT. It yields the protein CASSLDRGVTDTQYF.

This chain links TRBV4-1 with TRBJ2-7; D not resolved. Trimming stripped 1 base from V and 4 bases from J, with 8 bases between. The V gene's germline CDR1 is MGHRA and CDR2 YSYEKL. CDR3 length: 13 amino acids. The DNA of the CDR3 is TGCGCCAGCAGCCAAGTTGGAGAGTACGAGCAGTACTTC. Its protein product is CASSQVGEYEQYF.

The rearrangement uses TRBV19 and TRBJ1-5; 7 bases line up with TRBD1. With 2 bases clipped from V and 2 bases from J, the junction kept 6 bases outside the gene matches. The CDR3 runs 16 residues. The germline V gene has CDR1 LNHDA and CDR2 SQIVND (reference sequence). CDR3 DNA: TGTGCCAGTAGTATAACAGGGGCGGCGGGCAATCAGCCCCAGCATTTT. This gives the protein CASSITGAAGNQPQHF.